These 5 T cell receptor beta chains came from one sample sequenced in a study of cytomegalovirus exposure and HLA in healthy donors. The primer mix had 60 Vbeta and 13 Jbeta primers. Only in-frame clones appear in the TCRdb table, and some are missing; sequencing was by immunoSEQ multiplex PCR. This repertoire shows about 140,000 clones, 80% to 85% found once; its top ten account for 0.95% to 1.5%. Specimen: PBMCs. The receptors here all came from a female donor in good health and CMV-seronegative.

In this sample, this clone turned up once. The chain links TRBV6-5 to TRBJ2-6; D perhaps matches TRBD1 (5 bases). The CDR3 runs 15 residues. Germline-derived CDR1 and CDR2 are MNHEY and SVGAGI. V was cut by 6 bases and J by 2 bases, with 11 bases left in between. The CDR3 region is CASRTTVAGANVLTF. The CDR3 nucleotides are TGTGCCAGCAGAACGACAGTCGCTGGGGCCAACGTCCTGACTTTC.

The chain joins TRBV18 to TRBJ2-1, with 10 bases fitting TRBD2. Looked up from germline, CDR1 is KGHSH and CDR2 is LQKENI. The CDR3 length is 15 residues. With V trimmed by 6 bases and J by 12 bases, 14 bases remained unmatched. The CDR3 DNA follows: TGTGCCAGCTCCCCTAGCGGGAGTGGTAACGAGGGGCAGTTCTTC. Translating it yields CASSPSGSGNEGQFF.

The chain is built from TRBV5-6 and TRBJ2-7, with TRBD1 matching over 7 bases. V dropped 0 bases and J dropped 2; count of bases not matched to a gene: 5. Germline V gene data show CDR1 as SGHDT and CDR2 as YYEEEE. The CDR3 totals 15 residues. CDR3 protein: CASSLGGGTAYEQYF. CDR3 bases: TGTGCCAGCAGCTTGGGAGGGGGCACGGCCTACGAGCAGTACTTC.

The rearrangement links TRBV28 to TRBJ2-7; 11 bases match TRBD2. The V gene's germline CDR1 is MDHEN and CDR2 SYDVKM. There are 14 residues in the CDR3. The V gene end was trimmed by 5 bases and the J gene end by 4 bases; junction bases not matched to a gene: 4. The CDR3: CASSGGLAVYEQYF. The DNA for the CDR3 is TGTGCCAGCAGTGGGGGACTAGCGGTTTACGAGCAGTACTTC.

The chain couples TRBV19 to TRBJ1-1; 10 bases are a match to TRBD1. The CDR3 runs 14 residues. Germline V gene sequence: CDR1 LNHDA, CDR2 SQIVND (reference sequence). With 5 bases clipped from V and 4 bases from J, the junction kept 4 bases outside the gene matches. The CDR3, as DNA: TGTGCCAGTAGTGATTGGACAGGGGGCACTGAAGCTTTCTTT. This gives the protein CASSDWTGGTEAFF.